Given below is one T cell receptor beta chain in context. These data belong to a study of blood T cell repertoires in COVID-19. On the study more broadly: Sample material is recorded as cDNA or gDNA derived from T cells, B-cell-depleted T cells, or PBMCs.

The age range of participants was about 18 to 90 years, with residence in about 25 US areas. Clinical histories supplied by participants themselves formed the basis of cohort assignment. Clones were sequenced by immunoSEQ multiplex PCR, and TCRdb holds only the in-frame ones, with some missing. The sample records roughly 240,000 clones, roughly 88% being singletons. V shed 3 bases and J shed 2 bases, with 11 bases lying between them. The CDR3 totals 15 residues. Germline CDR1 reads GTSNPN; CDR2 reads SVGIG (reference sequence). This TCR derives from a middle-aged woman with acute COVID-19. The gene calls are TRBV30 and TRBJ2-6; D might be TRBD1 (5 bases). The material sequenced was PBMCs or T cells enriched from blood (not recorded which). The CDR3 protein is CAWSFEGAGANVLTF. The CDR3 nucleotides are TGTGCCTGGAGCTTTGAAGGGGCTGGGGCCAACGTCCTGACTTTC.